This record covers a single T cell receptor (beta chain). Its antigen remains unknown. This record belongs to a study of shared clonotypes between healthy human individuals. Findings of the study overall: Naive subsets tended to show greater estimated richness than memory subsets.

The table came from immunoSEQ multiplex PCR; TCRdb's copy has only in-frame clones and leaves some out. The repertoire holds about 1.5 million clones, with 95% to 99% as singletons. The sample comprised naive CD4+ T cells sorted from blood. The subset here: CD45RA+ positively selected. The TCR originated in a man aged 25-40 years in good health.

CDR3 nucleotides: TGTGCCTGGAATCTCGGCTTGGGACAGGGGGTAAATCAGCCCCAGCATTTT. It is translated as CAWNLGLGQGVNQPQHF. The chain has TRBV30 and TRBJ1-5; TRBD1 matches 11 bases. Per the germline V gene, CDR1 is GTSNPN and CDR2 is SVGIG (reference sequence). J lost 4 bases, V lost 4 bases, and 12 bases had no gene match. CDR3 length equals 17 residues. The variable domain in full, with the rest retrieved from reference TRBV30 and TRBJ1-5, is SQTIHQWPATLVQPVGSPLSLECTVEGTSNPNLYWYRQAAGRGLQLLFYSVGIGQISSEVPQNLSASRPQDRQFILSSKKLLLSDSGFYLCAWNLGLGQGVNQPQHFGDGTRLSIL.